This TCR beta chain was documented in a study of STAT5B mutations in CD4+ large granular lymphocyte leukemia. Buffy coats from healthy blood donors served as controls. In the authors' workflow: Productive clonotypes were detectable down to 2.59 x 10-5 frequency. The data were produced by immunoSEQ multiplex PCR, yet TCRdb's version contains in-frame clones alone and is incomplete. V and J calls plus clone size are reproduced from that table; the DNA served to infer D and trimming. Among some 40,000 clones listed, roughly four fifths were seen once. Study-level results: 25% of private leukemic clonotypes occurred rarely in other patients' non-leukemic repertoires. Top patient clones used TRBV06 genes more often: 8/27 versus 2/35 in controls.

The germline V and J ends were trimmed by 4 bases and 5 bases, with 14 bases remaining between them. The germline V gene encodes CDR1 SQVTM and CDR2 ANQGSEA. The CDR3 contains 13 residues. Concerning this clone itself: Its antigen is still unknown.

The source material was CD4+ T cells from blood buffy coats. The chain is built from TRBV29-1 and TRBJ1-1, with D tentatively TRBD1 (5 bases). The sequence was collected from a human donor in good health. Written as DNA, the CDR3 is TGCAGCGTTGTTGTGAGGGGTGGAACTGAAGCTTTCTTT. It codes for CSVVVRGGTEAFF.